These 24 T cell receptor gamma chains came from one sample sequenced in a study of γδ T cells in repeated Plasmodium falciparum infection. Vgamma9/Vdelta2+ and Vdelta2-negative gammadelta T cells were flow-sorted from PBMC for bulk sequencing. TCRdb re-called clones from the multiplex PCR reads via CATT. The table lists over 25,000 gamma-chain clones, 3% of them singletons, with 33% in the top ten. Sequencing was carried out using gamma-delta T cells from blood. Every receptor here comes from a pool of human donors (malaria-infected and uninfected, not separated).

This clone was counted ten times or more. The chain carries TRGV3 and TRGJ1 or TRGJ2. The CDR3 sequence is 15 residues long. CDR1 is VTNTFY and CDR2 is YDVSTARD in the germline V gene (reference sequence). V dropped 0 bases and J dropped 3; count of bases not matched to a gene: 8. This CDR3 is CATWDRPHLYYKKLF. The CDR3 nucleotides are TGTGCCACCTGGGACAGGCCCCACCTTTATTATAAGAAACTCTTT.

Turning to this clone: Translating this DNA gives a protein that differs at residue 3 from the TCRdb one, which belongs to a much larger clone; a read error is likely, and the protein shown is this translation. V usage is TRGV9 and J usage is TRGJ1 or TRGJ2. No J gene was available from TCRdb, and it was assigned here by a germline match of the DNA. CDR1 and CDR2 from the germline V gene are GITISATS and ISYDGTV (reference sequence). The CDR3 is 14 residues long. Written as DNA, the CDR3 is TGTGCCATGTGGGGGTGCTCTGATTATTATAAGAAACTCTTT. Protein: CAMWGCSDYYKKLF.

Only a few counts were recorded for this clone. One base separates it from a far larger clone, so it is likely a read error. Other DNA sequences from this sample encode an identical CDR3 as well. The V gene call reads TRGV9; no J gene was called. Germline V gives CDR1 GITISATS, CDR2 ISYDGTV (reference sequence). The CDR3 spans 17 residues. CDR3 DNA: TGTGCCTTGTGGGAGGCACAAAAAGAGTTGGGCAAAAAAATCAAGGTGTTT. Protein sequence: CALWEAQKELGKKIKVF.

About this clone itself: TCRdb has a much larger clone's protein, which differs at residue 11 from the translation of this DNA, likely because of a read error; what is shown is the protein translated from the DNA. The chain is built from TRGV9 and TRGJP. The J gene, left out of TCRdb, was set here by checking the DNA against germline. This CDR3 comprises 18 residues. Germline loops: CDR1 GITISATS, CDR2 ISYDGTV (reference sequence). The CDR3 coding sequence is TGTGCCTTGTGGGAGGTTATTCGGCAAGAGTTTGGCAAAAAAATCAAGGTATTT. Protein sequence: CALWEVIRQEFGKKIKVF.

Here the CDR3 reads CALWEVRVGQKIKVF. The CDR3 coding sequence is TGTGCCTTGTGGGAGGTGAGAGTTGGGCAAAAAATCAAGGTATTT. The chain joins TRGV9 to TRGJP. TCRdb does not report a J gene; here it was assigned by matching the DNA to germline references. Losses at the gene ends were 0 bases for V and 17 bases for J; bases not matched to a gene: 10. Germline CDR1 GITISATS, CDR2 ISYDGTV (reference sequence). The CDR3 is made up of 15 amino acids.

Many counts were recorded for this clone. With only one base between it and a far larger clone, this is likely a read error. The same CDR3 arises from other DNA sequences in this sample as well. J is TRGJ1 or TRGJ2 and V is TRGV9. The J gene was not available in TCRdb and was assigned here by matching the DNA to germline segments. Germline values: CDR1 GITISATS, CDR2 ISYDGTV (reference sequence). This CDR3 has 15 amino acids. CDR3 DNA: TGCGCCTTGTGGGAGGCGTACCGAAATTATTATAAGAAACTCTTT. This translates into CALWEAYRNYYKKLF.

This clone turned up a few times. TCRdb assigns this DNA the protein of a much larger clone, which departs from its translation at residue 11; this likely reflects a read error, and the protein shown comes from translating the DNA. Here the V gene is TRGV9, but the J gene went uncalled. Germline V gene data show CDR1 as GITISATS and CDR2 as ISYDGTV (reference sequence). The CDR3 sequence is 13 residues long. The CDR3 nucleotides are TGTGCCTTGTGGGAGGTGATGGGAAGGGAGGAACTCTTT. Translating gives CALWEVMGREELF.

This clone was recorded a few times. A far larger clone is one nucleotide away, so this likely arose from a read error. The sample holds other DNA sequences that translate to the same CDR3. The V gene is TRGV9; the J gene was not called. This CDR3 has 13 amino acids. Germline V gene sequence: CDR1 GITISATS, CDR2 ISYDGTV (reference sequence). CDR3 DNA: TGTGCCTTGTGGGAGGTGCTACGGTATAAGAAGCTCTTT. Amino acids: CALWEVLRYKKLF.

As regards this clone: The protein that TCRdb holds for this DNA derives from a much larger clone and differs from the translated DNA at residue 3, which likely indicates a read error; the protein shown here is translated from the DNA. This rearrangement joins TRGV9 to TRGJ1 or TRGJ2. TCRdb does not report a J gene; here it was assigned by matching the DNA to germline references. Germline CDR1 reads GITISATS; CDR2 reads ISYDGTV (reference sequence). The CDR3 spans 14 residues. CDR3 coding DNA: TGTGCCTCGTGGGAGGTGCTTCCCTATTATAAGAAACTCTTT. This encodes CASWEVLPYYKKLF.

This clone was counted a few times. TCRdb's listed protein matches a much larger clone and diverges from this DNA's translation at residue 14, likely through a read error; the protein shown comes from the DNA. The chain combines TRGV9 with TRGJP1. No J segment appears in TCRdb, so it was assigned here by matching the sequence to germline. The CDR3 totals 15 residues. Germline-derived CDR1 and CDR2 are GITISATS and ISYDGTV (reference sequence). Trimming cost V 6 bases and J 15 bases; bases outside gene matches: 22. CDR3 coding DNA: TGTGCCTTGTGGCTTCGGGAGTTGGGCAAAAAAATCAAGATATTT. Protein: CALWLRELGKKIKIF.

This clone was seen many times. The protein in TCRdb stems from a much larger clone and differs at residue 3 from this DNA's translation, likely a read error; here the protein is translated from the DNA. The chain has TRGV4 and TRGJ1 or TRGJ2. The J gene was missing in TCRdb and was found by matching the end of the DNA to germline. The CDR3 contains 13 residues. Germline V lookup: CDR1 EGSTGY, CDR2 YDSYTSSV. CDR3 nucleotide sequence: TGTGCCGCCTGGGTACCGAATTATTATAAGAAACTCTTT. It codes for CAAWVPNYYKKLF.

This clone was counted only a few times. The protein that TCRdb holds for this DNA derives from a much larger clone and differs from the translated DNA at residue 12, which likely indicates a read error; the protein shown here is translated from the DNA. The V call is TRGV9, the J call TRGJP. TCRdb carries no J gene annotation; the J gene was assigned here by matching the DNA with germline. The CDR3 consists of 15 residues. The germline V gene encodes CDR1 GITISATS and CDR2 ISYDGTV (reference sequence). The CDR3: CALWEVRPGKKVKVF. In nucleotides, the CDR3 is TGTGCCTTGTGGGAGGTGCGTCCGGGCAAAAAAGTCAAGGTATTT.

This clone was seen more than once but under ten times. The protein TCRdb lists belongs to a much larger clone and differs from this DNA's translation at residue 10, which points to a read error; the protein shown is made from the DNA. The chain joins TRGV9 to TRGJP. In the absence of a J gene in TCRdb, the DNA was matched to germline to assign it here. This CDR3 has 14 residues. CDR1 and CDR2 (germline): GITISATS, ISYDGTV (reference sequence). In DNA form, the CDR3 reads TGTGCCTTGTGGGAGCAGTTGGGCAAAGAAATCAAGGTATTT. Translating it yields CALWEQLGKEIKVF.

This clone was picked up a small number of times. A far larger clone is one nucleotide away, so this likely arose from a read error. The chain carries TRGV9 and TRGJ1 or TRGJ2. No J gene was available from TCRdb, and it was assigned here by a germline match of the DNA. This CDR3 spans 12 amino acids. CDR1 and CDR2 from the germline V gene are GITISATS and ISYDGTV (reference sequence). CDR3 DNA: TGCGCCTTGTGGGAGGCCCAATATAAGAAACTCTTT. Its translation is CALWEAQYKKLF.

This clone was observed a few times. TCRdb pairs this DNA with a much larger clone's protein that differs at residue 5, likely a read error; the protein shown was translated from the DNA. The CDR3 loop is CATWGGPWYYKKLF. CDR3 sequence (DNA): TGTGCCACCTGGGGCGGGCCGTGGTATTATAAGAAACTCTTT. The chain has TRGV2 and TRGJ1 or TRGJ2. TCRdb carries no J gene annotation; the J gene was assigned here by matching the DNA with germline. This CDR3 contains 14 residues. Germline loops: CDR1 EGSNGY, CDR2 YDSYNSKV.

This clone occurred a few times. The mismatch at residue 5 between this DNA's translation and the TCRdb protein of a much larger clone likely reflects a read error; the protein shown is translated from the DNA. V gene TRGV9 combines with J gene TRGJ1 or TRGJ2. TCRdb gives no J gene; it was assigned here by matching the DNA to germline. V shed 6 bases and J 7 bases; nucleotides not matched to a gene: 12. Looked up from germline, CDR1 is GITISATS and CDR2 is ISYDGTV (reference sequence). CDR3 length equals 13 residues. The CDR3 region is CALWKPLWYKKLF. CDR3 bases: TGTGCCTTGTGGAAGCCTTTGTGGTATAAGAAACTCTTT.

This clone has a count of ten or more. The protein in TCRdb stems from a much larger clone and differs at residue 11 from this DNA's translation, likely a read error; here the protein is translated from the DNA. This sequence joins TRGV4 and TRGJP1. The CDR3 runs 14 residues. The V gene's germline CDR1 is EGSTGY and CDR2 YDSYTSSV. The CDR3 spells CATWDESTGWLKIF. Written as DNA, the CDR3 is TGTGCCACCTGGGATGAATCCACTGGTTGGCTCAAGATATTT.

In regard to this clone: This likely reflects a read error, since a far larger clone is one base away. This specimen includes other DNA sequences encoding the same CDR3. The V and J genes are TRGV9 and TRGJP1. The J gene, left out of TCRdb, was set here by checking the DNA against germline. This CDR3 comprises 21 residues. Losses at the gene ends were 1 base for V and 0 bases for J; bases not matched to a gene: 20. CDR1 is GITISATS, CDR2 ISYDGTV, per germline (reference sequence). The CDR3 coding sequence is TGTGCCTTGTGGGAGGTCGCCCTAGGGAGGAGGGGGTATACCACTGGTTGGTTCAAGATATTT. Translation gives CALWEVALGRRGYTTGWFKIF.

Note on this clone: At one boundary the junction diverges from the germline segment, which might be a read error. The V and J genes are TRGV8 and TRGJ1 or TRGJ2. No J gene is reported in TCRdb; it was inferred here by comparing the DNA with germline. Per the germline V gene, CDR1 is VENAVY and CDR2 is YDSYNSRV. The CDR3 has 15 amino acids. In DNA form, the CDR3 reads TGTGCCACCTGGGATAAAAAGGAGTTAAGTTATACGAAACTCTTT. It specifies CATWDKKELSYTKLF.

This clone was observed a handful of times. Given a far larger clone just one base away, this is likely a sequencing read error. Other DNA sequences from this sample encode an identical CDR3 as well. No J gene was assigned, while the V gene was called as TRGV4. The CDR3 consists of 14 residues. The germline gives CDR1 EGSTGY, CDR2 YDSYTSSV. The CDR3 DNA reads TGTGCCACCTGGGATTTGGGGAATTATTATAAGAAGCTCTTT. Amino acids: CATWDLGNYYKKLF.

This clone has only a few counts. This DNA translates differently at residue 3 from the TCRdb protein, which is that of a much larger clone; a read error is likely, and the protein shown is the DNA's own translation. The chain has TRGV2 and TRGJ1 or TRGJ2. CDR1 and CDR2 from the germline V gene are EGSNGY and YDSYNSKV. This CDR3 spans 14 amino acids. This CDR3 is CASWDAYVKGFQLF. The CDR3 DNA follows: TGTGCCTCCTGGGACGCATACGTTAAAGGCTTTCAGCTCTTT.

There are many counts of this clone. This DNA translates differently at residue 4 from the TCRdb protein, which is that of a much larger clone; a read error is likely, and the protein shown is the DNA's own translation. J is TRGJ1 or TRGJ2 and V is TRGV4. Germline loops: CDR1 EGSTGY, CDR2 YDSYTSSV. The CDR3 totals 13 residues. CDR3 nucleotide sequence: TGTGCCACCAGGGATAACCCTATCTATAAGAAACTCTTT. Encoded protein: CATRDNPIYKKLF.

In its sample, this clone was seen a few times. The protein in TCRdb stems from a much larger clone and differs at residue 3 from this DNA's translation, likely a read error; here the protein is translated from the DNA. The chain employs TRGV9 and TRGJ1 or TRGJ2. The J gene, absent from TCRdb, was called here by matching the DNA to germline. CDR1 GITISATS and CDR2 ISYDGTV come from the germline V gene (reference sequence). This CDR3 spans 11 amino acids. The CDR3 DNA is TGTGCCTCGTGGGAGGTGCGGATGAAACTCTTT. Translation: CASWEVRMKLF.

This clone appeared many times. The chain has TRGV5 and TRGJ1 or TRGJ2. TCRdb offers no J gene call, so here the DNA was matched to germline to obtain one. V was pared by 6 bases and J by 0 bases, with 11 bases of the junction left unmatched. Germline V gene sequence: CDR1 VINAFY, CDR2 YDVSNSKD. This CDR3 comprises 15 residues. The CDR3 DNA follows: TGTGCCACCTGGACAATTTTACCGAATTATTATAAGAAACTCTTT. Encoded protein: CATWTILPNYYKKLF.